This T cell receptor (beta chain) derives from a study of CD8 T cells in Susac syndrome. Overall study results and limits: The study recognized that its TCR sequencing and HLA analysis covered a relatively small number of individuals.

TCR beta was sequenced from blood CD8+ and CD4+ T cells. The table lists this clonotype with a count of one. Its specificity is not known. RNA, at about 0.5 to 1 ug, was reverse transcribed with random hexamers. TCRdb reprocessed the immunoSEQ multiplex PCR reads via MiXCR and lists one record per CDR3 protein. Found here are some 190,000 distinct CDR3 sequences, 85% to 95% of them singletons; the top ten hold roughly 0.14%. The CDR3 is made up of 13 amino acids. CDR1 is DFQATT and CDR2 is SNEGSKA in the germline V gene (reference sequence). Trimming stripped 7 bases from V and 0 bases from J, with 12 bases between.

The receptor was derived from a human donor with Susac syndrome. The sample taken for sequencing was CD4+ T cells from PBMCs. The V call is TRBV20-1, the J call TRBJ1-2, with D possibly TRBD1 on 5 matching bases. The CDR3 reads CSVGDTTNYGYTF. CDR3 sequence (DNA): TGCAGTGTGGGGGATACAACTAACTATGGCTACACCTTC.